This T cell receptor (beta chain) was captured by sequencing in a study of T cell responses to AZD1222 COVID-19 vaccine (dated by TCRdb to 2020 to 2022). Background for the entire study: AZD1222 recipients whose second dose came at about 4 weeks and those whose second dose came at about 12 weeks were combined into one group, since spike-specific TCR depth and breadth did not differ between the two schedules. Trial participants were enrolled by age into subgroups of 18-55, 56-69 and 70-plus years, and around 140, 26 and 57 TCR-sequenced participants, respectively, were included in these subgroups. A total of 233 trial participants underwent TCR sequencing, of whom around 210 had received two doses of AZD1222 and roughly 26 had received two doses of the MenACWY control vaccine. The full study reports these points: After two AZD1222 doses, spike-specific TCR breadth and depth were significantly higher than at day 0 and than in MenACWY recipients. Only a handful of AZD1222 recipients were SARS-CoV-2 seropositive at baseline, limiting conclusions about previously exposed vaccinees. The 56-69-year group was small, and its depth increase did not reach significance, likely because of low power. Participants were mostly white British, with more females than males. The authors suggested clonal diversity may have been underestimated. The vaccine-associated CD4 TCRs covered the entire spike protein, and the dominant responses fell in regions 160-218 and 743-854. Because no samples from the day 14 peak response were available, repertoires could be characterized only after the peak T cell response. Reportedly, almost half of the unique spike-specific TCRs recognized epitopes lying outside the regions that are mutated in the B.1.351 and B.1.1.7 variants.

Notes on this clone: Its binding antigen is unknown. The input lacks base qualities; no much larger clone sits a single base away.

The time point label for this specimen denotes: baseline before first vaccination. Vaccinee samples came from UK trials COV001 and COV002, including a single-blind randomized controlled phase 2/3 trial of AZD1222 (ChAdOx1 nCoV-19) in healthy adults. For TCRbeta chain sequencing, PBMC samples were collected from trial participants at day 0 and at day 28 after the second dose. The CDR3 sequence holds 12 residues, the cysteine and phenylalanine included. Here the CDR3 DNA is all that survives: 36 bases in frame from base 1. V is reduced by 3 bases and J by 8 bases, leaving a spacing of 11 bases between them. CDR1 and CDR2, looked up from the germline V gene (reference sequence), are SGHNT and YYREEE. The CDR3 regions of human TCRbeta chains were analyzed by immunosequencing. From the authors' description of their analysis: TCRs in the repertoires were compared against a reference library of SARS-CoV-2-specific TCRs that had been generated with the MIRA antigen-specificity platform. Breadth was defined as the fraction of unique TCRs that were SARS-CoV-2-associated, and depth was defined as the fraction of total T cells that were SARS-CoV-2-associated. Using the MIRA data, every spike-specific TCR was mapped to the spike region that the TCR reacted to and assigned to either a CD4 or a CD8 class. Log10-transformed breadth and depth values were compared by one-way ANOVA with Sidak's multiple comparisons tests. Not all clones reach the TCRdb copy of this immuneACCESS table, which keeps in-frame sequences only. Checked studies attribute under half of the gap to unresolved V genes and leave the rest unexplained. V, J and clone size are taken as reported in that table, and D and trimming were inferred from the DNA itself. For this sample there are 150,000 or so clones; over 75% appear just once. The ten largest account for 6% to 7.5% of the sample.

The clonotype originates from an adult in good health. The specimen comprised peripheral blood, sampled on day 0 of AZD1222 vaccination. The chain is encoded by TRBV5-4 joined to TRBJ1-1, with an unclear D gene assignment. The DNA reads as follows: TGTGCCAGCAGCTCCCCCCCGCCAGAAGCTTTCTTT. Its protein is CASSSPPPEAFF.